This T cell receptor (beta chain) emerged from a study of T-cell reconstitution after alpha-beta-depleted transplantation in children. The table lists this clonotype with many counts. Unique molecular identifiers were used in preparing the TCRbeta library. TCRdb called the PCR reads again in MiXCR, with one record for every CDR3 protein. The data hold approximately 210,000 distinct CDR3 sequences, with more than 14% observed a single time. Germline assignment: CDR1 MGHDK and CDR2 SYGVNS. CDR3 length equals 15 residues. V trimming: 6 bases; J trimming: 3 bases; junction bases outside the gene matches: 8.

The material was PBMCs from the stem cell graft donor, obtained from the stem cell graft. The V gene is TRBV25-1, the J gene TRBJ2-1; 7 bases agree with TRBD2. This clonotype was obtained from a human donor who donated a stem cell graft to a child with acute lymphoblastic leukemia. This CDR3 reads CASSGEGGYYNEQFF. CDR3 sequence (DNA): TGTGCCAGCAGCGGGGAGGGAGGCTACTACAATGAGCAGTTCTTC.